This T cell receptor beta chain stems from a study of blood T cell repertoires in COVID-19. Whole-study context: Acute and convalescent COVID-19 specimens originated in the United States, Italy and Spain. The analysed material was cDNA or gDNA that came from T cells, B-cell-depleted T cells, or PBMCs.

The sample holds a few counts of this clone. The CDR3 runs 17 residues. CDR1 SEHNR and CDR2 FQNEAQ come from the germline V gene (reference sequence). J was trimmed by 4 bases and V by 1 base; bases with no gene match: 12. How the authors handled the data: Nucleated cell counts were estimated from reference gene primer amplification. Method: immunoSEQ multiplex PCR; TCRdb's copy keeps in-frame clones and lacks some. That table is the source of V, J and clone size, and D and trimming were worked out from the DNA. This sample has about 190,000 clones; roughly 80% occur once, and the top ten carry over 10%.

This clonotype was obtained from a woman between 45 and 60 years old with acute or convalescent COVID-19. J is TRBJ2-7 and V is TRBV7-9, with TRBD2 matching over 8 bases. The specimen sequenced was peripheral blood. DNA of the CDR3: TGTGCCAGCAGCTTAGACCAAGAAAGCGGGAGTGGGTACGAGCAGTACTTC. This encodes CASSLDQESGSGYEQYF.